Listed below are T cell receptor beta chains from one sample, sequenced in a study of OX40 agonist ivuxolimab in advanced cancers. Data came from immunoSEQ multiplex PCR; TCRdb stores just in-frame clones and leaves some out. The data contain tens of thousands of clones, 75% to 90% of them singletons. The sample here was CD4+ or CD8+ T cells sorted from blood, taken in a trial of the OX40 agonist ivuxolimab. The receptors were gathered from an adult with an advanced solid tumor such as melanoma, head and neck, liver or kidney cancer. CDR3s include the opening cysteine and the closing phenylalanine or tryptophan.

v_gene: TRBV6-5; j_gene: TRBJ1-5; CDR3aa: CASTLRSKDQPQHF
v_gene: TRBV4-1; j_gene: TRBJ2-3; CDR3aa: CASSQDRLSPRDTQYF
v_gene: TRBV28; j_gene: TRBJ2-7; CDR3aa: CASSLGTGSSYEQYF
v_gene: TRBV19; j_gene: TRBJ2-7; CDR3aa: CASSPQTGHEQYF
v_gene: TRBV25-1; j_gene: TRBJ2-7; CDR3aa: CASRGDSSYEQYF
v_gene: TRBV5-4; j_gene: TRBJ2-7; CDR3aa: CASSSTSGISYEQYF
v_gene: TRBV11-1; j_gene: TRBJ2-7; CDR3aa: CASSQIYEQYF
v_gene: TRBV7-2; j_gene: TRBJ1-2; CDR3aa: CASSKTLGQLDYGYTF
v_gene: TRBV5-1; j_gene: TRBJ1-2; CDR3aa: CASSLRPDPNYGYTF
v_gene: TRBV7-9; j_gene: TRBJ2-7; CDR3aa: CASSLSYEQYF
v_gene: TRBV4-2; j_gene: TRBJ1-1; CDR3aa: CASSLEGHPNTEAFF
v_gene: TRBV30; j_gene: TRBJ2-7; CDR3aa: CAWRGPVGEQYF
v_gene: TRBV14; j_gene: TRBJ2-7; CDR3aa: CASSQVTLGEQYF
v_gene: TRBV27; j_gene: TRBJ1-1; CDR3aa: CASSRPGQGAGNEAFF
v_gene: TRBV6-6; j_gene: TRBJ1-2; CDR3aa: CASSPRQGNYGYTF
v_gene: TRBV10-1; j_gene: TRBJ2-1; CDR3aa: CASSESGGGSNEQFF
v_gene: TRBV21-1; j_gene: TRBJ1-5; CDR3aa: CARRGGSVAIWPQHF
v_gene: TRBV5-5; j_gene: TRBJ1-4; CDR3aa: CASSLGGQGEKLFF
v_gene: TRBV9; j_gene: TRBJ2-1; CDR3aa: CASSVELGSNEQFF
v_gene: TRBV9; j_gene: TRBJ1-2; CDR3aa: CASSVDGTGGDLYGYTF
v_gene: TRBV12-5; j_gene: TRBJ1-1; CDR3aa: CASGIGGNTEAFF
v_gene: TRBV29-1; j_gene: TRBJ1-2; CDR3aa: CSVAHLTGYTF
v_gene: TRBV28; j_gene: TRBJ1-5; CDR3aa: CASSSGVRPQHF
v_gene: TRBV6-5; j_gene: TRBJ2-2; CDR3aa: CASSPGGVGTGELFF
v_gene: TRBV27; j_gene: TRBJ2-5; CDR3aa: CASSPRHIQETQYF
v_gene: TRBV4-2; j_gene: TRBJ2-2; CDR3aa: CASSHVSGIGTGELFF
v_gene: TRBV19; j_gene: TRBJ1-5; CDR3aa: CASRTGGPINQPQHF
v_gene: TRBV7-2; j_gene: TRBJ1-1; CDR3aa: CASSPRGFRGTEAFF
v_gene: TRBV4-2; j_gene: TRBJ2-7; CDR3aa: CASSQDRTYEQYF
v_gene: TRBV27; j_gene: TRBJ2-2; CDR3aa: CASSFASRSGELFF
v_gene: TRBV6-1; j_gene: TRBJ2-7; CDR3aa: CASSQPRDTTYEQYF
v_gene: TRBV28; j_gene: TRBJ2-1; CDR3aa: CASSSPGTRPLGEQFF
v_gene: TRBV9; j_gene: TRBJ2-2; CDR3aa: CASSVGGQPPNTGELFF
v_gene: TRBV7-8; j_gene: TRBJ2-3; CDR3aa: CASSSRGTESTDTQYF
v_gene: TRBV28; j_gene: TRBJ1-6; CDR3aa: CASNDYNSPLHF
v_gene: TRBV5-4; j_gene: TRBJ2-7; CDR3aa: CASSNARSGQGSYEQYF
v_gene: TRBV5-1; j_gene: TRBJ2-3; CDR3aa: CASSLLEQGKHTQYF
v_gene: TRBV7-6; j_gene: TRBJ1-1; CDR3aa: CASSSWGVPEAFF
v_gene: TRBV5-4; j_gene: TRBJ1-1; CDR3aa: CASSATANTEAFF
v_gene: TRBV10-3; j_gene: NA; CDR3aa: CAISESRDYYEQYF
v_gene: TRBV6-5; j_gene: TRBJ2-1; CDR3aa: CASARDNEQFF
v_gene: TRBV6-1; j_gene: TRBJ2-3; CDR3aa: CASSEYHSTDTQYF
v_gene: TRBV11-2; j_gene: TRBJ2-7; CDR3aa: CASSYYGSSYEQYF
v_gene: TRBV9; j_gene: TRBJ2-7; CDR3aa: CASSAGTETYEQYF
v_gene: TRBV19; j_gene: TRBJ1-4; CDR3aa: CASRGQNEKLFF
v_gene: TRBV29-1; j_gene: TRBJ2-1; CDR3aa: CSVIGLAVTRGVYNEQFF